There are many counts of the clone carrying this TCR beta chain. The entry originates in a study of neurological immune-mediated disorders. CDR3 length: 15 residues. Germline CDR1 and CDR2: ENHRY and SYGVKD. V shed 1 base and J shed 0 bases, with 9 bases lying between them. Synthesis of cDNA was accomplished via 5'RACE employing 10-nucleotide random UMIs. One entry per CDR3 protein results from TCRdb running MiXCR on the 5' RACE reads. The data hold roughly 70,000 distinct CDR3 sequences, with about 5.1% observed a single time. Sequenced input: PBMCs. The V call is TRBV10-3, the J call TRBJ1-1; D is unresolved. The source of this sequence is a woman aged 70-85 years with multiple sclerosis. The CDR3 nucleotides read TGTGCCATCAGTGAGTGGGAGCCCATGAACACTGAAGCTTTCTTT. This translates into CAISEWEPMNTEAFF.